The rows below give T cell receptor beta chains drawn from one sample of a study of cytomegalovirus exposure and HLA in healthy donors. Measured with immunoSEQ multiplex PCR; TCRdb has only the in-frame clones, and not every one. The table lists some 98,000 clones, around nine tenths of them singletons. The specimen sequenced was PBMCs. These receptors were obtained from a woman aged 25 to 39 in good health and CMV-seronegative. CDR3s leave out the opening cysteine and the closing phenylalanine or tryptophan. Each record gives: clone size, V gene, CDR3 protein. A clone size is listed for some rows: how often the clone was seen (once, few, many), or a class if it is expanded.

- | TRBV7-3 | ASSLMVAGIYNEQF
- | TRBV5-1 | ASSLAVAATGELF
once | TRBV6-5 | ASLGVGEQY
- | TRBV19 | ASSIPYRSDSLWDNEQF
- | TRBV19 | ASSISALGYEQY
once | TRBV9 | ASSVWGRGNYGYT
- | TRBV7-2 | ASSLEGGTSREQY
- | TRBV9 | ASSQGVNTGELF
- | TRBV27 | ASSLDRGIMNTEAF
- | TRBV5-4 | ASSLDSFVAGGPGEQY
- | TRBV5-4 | ASSSGDREGTPLH
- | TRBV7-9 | ASSPPRNRGYEQY
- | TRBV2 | ASSDGGSTYNEQF
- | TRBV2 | ASRARDRATNEKLF
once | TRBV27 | ASSFGGATYEQY
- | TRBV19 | ATQNPRDSSSGNTIY
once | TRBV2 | ASGTGGFYGYT
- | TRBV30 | AWTRRGRTFQGNQPQH
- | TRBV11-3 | ASSQLTGGVGELF
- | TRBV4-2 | ASSQDLGALYEQY
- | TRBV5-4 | ASGGADKAF
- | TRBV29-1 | SVGKRDTIY
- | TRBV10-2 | ASMRAMNTEAF
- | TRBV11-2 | ASSSSFRGYEQY
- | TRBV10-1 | ASSEVGGFGVGCPYNEQF
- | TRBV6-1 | ASSEAPRKPTDTQY
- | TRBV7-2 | ASSFDDRGRETQY
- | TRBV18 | ASSSTSGSTAGELF
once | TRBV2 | ASSLIAGTTDTQY
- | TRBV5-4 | ASSLTSLEQY
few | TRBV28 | ASSLYRRVGQPQH
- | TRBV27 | ASSLYSRGPTYGYT
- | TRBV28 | ASNLIRGLNYGYT
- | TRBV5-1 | ASSLDPLRAGNTEAF
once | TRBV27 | ASSFAGAYGYT
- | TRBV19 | ASSSGLNNNHNEQF
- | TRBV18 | ASSSLTASNTGELF
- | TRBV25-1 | ASSEGGPGPQH
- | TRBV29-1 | SVEPGHL
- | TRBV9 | ASSVLGYGELF